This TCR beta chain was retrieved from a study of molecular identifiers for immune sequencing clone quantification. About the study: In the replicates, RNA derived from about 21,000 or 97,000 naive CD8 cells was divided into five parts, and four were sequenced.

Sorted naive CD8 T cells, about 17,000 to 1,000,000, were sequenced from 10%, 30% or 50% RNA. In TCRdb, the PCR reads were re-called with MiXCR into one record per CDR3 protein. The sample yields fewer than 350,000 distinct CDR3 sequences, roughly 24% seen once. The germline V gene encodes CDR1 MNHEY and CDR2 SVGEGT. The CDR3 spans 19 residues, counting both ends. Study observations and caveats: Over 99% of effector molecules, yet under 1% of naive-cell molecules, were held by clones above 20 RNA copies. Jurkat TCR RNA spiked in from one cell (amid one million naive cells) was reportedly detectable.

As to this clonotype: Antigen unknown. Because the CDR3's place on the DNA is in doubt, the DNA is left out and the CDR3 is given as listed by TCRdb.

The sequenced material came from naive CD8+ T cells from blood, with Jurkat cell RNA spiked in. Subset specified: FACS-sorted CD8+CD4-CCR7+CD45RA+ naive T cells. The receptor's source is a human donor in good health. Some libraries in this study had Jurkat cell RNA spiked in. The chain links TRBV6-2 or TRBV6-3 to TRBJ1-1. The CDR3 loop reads CASSYSLWQSGVFNTEAFF.